This TCR beta chain was recorded in a study of immune heterogeneity within non-small cell lung tumors. As for the study in general: The composition of the tumors was several squamous cell carcinomas, fewer than 13 non-squamous carcinomas and 1 not otherwise specified.

The starting template was genomic DNA from bulk tumor, around 620 ng per sample. Surgery yielded several widely spaced biopsies per primary tumor. Samples came from untreated patients having curative surgery for newly diagnosed non-small cell lung cancer. The TCR beta CDR3 region was amplified by multiplex PCR employing 32 V and 13 J primers. MiXCR was run by TCRdb on the multiplex PCR reads, yielding one entry per CDR3 protein. Found here are some 30,000 distinct CDR3 sequences, around 26% of them singletons; the top ten hold around 4.1%. This clonotype was found many times. Germline V lookup: CDR1 LNHNV, CDR2 YYDKDF (reference sequence). Trimming at V came to 0 bases and at J to 4 bases, leaving 5 bases not matched to a gene. The CDR3 runs 16 residues.

Source material: lung tumor tissue. The chain uses TRBV15 and TRBJ2-1; 8 bases are a match to TRBD1. This clonotype was sampled from a man aged 40-50 years with non-small cell lung cancer. The CDR3 sequence: CATSRDLQGGYNEQFF. Here the CDR3 DNA reads TGTGCCACCAGCAGAGATCTACAGGGGGGATACAATGAGCAGTTCTTC.